This T cell receptor (beta chain) was identified during a study of T cell repertoires in cytomegalovirus infection. At the level of the study: Through public TCR beta signatures, both CMV infection and matching HLA type were indicated.

MiXCR, applied by TCRdb to the reads, yields one record per CDR3 protein. This repertoire shows roughly 760,000 distinct CDR3 sequences, under 40% found once; its top ten account for 2.8%. Study observations and caveats: Dominant in the ex vivo response were TCR beta clonotypes restricted by HLA-C and specific for CMV. Identification of carriers of CMV plus the relevant HLA was achieved through cumulative public TCR beta family frequency.

On this clonotype itself: Its antigen remains unidentified.

The CDR3 runs to 15 residues. The V gene's germline CDR1 is LNHNV and CDR2 YYDKDF (reference sequence). The V and J ends lost 3 bases and 5 bases respectively, with 14 bases between them. Sequences were obtained from PBMCs. This rearrangement joins TRBV15 to TRBJ1-5, with D possibly being TRBD1 (5 bases). This receptor was identified in a human donor in good health (CMV status not recorded). Some clones in this sample may be carry-over from other donors' samples. The CDR3 sequence is CATSSAPGTHQPQHF. Here the CDR3 DNA reads TGTGCCACCAGCAGCGCGCCCGGGACGCATCAGCCCCAGCATTTT. Using reference TRBV15 and TRBJ1-5 for the parts outside the CDR3, the full variable domain is DAMVIQNPRYQVTQFGKPVTLSCSQTLNHNVMYWYQQKSSQAPKLLFHYYDKDFNNEADTPDNFQSRRPNTSFCFLDIRSPGLGDTAMYLCATSSAPGTHQPQHFGDGTRLSIL.